The next 15 T cell receptor beta chains were all read from a single sample in a study of shared clonotypes between healthy human individuals. Data came from immunoSEQ multiplex PCR; TCRdb stores just in-frame clones and leaves some out. The table includes 780,000 or so clones, roughly 72% detected once. Sequencing was performed on memory CD4+ T cells sorted from blood. Subset meaning: CD45RA-negative fraction. The receptors were gathered from a woman aged 25 to 45 in good health.

The chain is built from TRBV6-5 and TRBJ1-3, with D unresolved. CDR3 length equals 11 residues. Germline loops: CDR1 MNHEY, CDR2 SVGAGI. V dropped 9 bases and J dropped 3 bases, with 6 bases sitting between them. The CDR3 is CASQYGNTIYF. In nucleotides, the CDR3 is TGTGCCAGTCAGTATGGAAACACCATATATTTT.

The CDR3 protein is CASSLETYAYEQYF. DNA of the CDR3: TGCGCCAGCAGCTTGGAGACTTATGCCTACGAGCAGTACTTC. The chain carries TRBV5-1 and TRBJ2-5; D not certain. The J call may be in error: the DNA end matches TRBJ2-7 better. The CDR3 runs 14 residues. Germline V gene data show CDR1 as SGHRS and CDR2 as YFSETQ.

The rearrangement joins TRBV19 to TRBJ2-4; D possibly uses TRBD1 or TRBD2 (6 bases each). The length of the CDR3 is 18 residues. CDR1 is LNHDA, CDR2 SQIVND, per germline (reference sequence). The V end lost 3 bases, the J end lost 7 bases, and 25 bases lay between the germline ends. Here the CDR3 reads CASSIFVPQGTYSNIQYF. The DNA for the CDR3 is TGTGCCAGTAGTATTTTTGTCCCCCAGGGGACTTACAGCAACATTCAGTACTTC.

This chain joins TRBV20-1 and TRBJ2-1; D remains unclear. CDR3 length: 11 residues. V was trimmed by 3 bases and J by 10 bases, leaving 10 bases between them. CDR1 and CDR2 (germline): DFQATT, SNEGSKA (reference sequence). CDR3 nucleotides: TGCAGTGCTAGGGGCCTCTGGGAGCAGTTCTTC. It translates to CSARGLWEQFF.

The rearrangement joins TRBV9 to TRBJ2-3, with D possibly matching TRBD1 (6 bases). The CDR3 length is 14 residues. Germline V gene data show CDR1 as SGDLS and CDR2 as YYNGEE. V was cut by 3 bases and J by 0 bases, with 8 bases left in between. The CDR3 is CASSARGSTDTQYF. The CDR3 DNA reads as TGTGCCAGCAGCGCCAGGGGTAGCACAGATACGCAGTATTTT.

This chain links TRBV6-5 with TRBJ1-5, with D uncertain. V lost 6 bases and J lost 6, with 12 bases in between. Germline V gives CDR1 MNHEY, CDR2 SVGAGI. The CDR3 consists of 13 residues. For the CDR3, the DNA is TGTGCCAGCAGAGCTCTCGGGCCTCAGCCCCAGCATTTT. As protein: CASRALGPQPQHF.

J is TRBJ2-3 and V is TRBV5-5, with TRBD1 as a possible D gene (6 bases). CDR1 SGHKS and CDR2 YYEKEE come from the germline V gene (reference sequence). V was clipped by 4 bases and J by 3 bases, with 18 bases between them. This CDR3 contains 16 residues. The CDR3 protein is CASSNGQMIPTDTQYF. The CDR3 bases are TGTGCCAGCAGCAATGGACAGATGATCCCTACAGATACGCAGTATTTT.

J is TRBJ2-7 and V is TRBV27, with D hard to call. This CDR3 comprises 15 residues. The germline V gene has CDR1 MNHEY and CDR2 SMNVEV (reference sequence). V was trimmed by 3 bases and J by 1 base, leaving 13 bases between them. The CDR3 nucleotides read TGTGCCAGCAGTTTTACGGAATATGGATCCTACGAGCAGTACTTC. Translating gives CASSFTEYGSYEQYF.

The chain has TRBV25-1 and TRBJ2-2, with TRBD2 matching over 11 bases. V trimming: 6 bases; J trimming: 0 bases; junction bases outside the gene matches: 6. The germline V gene has CDR1 MGHDK and CDR2 SYGVNS. The CDR3 runs to 17 residues. The CDR3 loop reads CASSSSGRSPNTGELFF. CDR3 DNA: TGTGCCAGCAGCTCTAGCGGGAGGAGCCCGAACACCGGGGAGCTGTTTTTT.

This chain joins TRBV4-1 and TRBJ1-2; maybe TRBD1 (6 bases). This CDR3 region has 15 residues. Germline CDR1 is MGHRA and CDR2 is YSYEKL. V shed 1 base and J shed 4 bases, with 13 bases lying between them. CDR3 nucleotide sequence: TGCGCCAGCAGCCAAGTCTCGGACAGTTTCTATGGCTACACCTTC. Residues: CASSQVSDSFYGYTF.

The gene calls are TRBV10-1 and TRBJ2-1; perhaps TRBD2 as D (5 bases). Germline V CDR1 and CDR2: WNHNN, SYGVQD (reference sequence). V lost 3 bases to trimming and J lost 0 bases, with 12 bases between them. The CDR3 extends over 16 amino acids. The CDR3 here is CASSDKAAGSYNEQFF. In nucleotides, the CDR3 is TGCGCCAGCAGTGACAAGGCGGCGGGCTCCTACAATGAGCAGTTCTTC.

In its sample, this clone was seen a few times. The chain joins TRBV27 to TRBJ1-2, with 7 bases matching TRBD1. Germline values: CDR1 MNHEY, CDR2 SMNVEV (reference sequence). V lost 5 bases, J lost 8 bases, and 8 bases stayed unmatched. The CDR3 consists of 13 residues. The CDR3 DNA sequence: TGTGCCAGCAGTCCTCGACAGGGCTGGGGCTACACCTTC. Translated, it gives CASSPRQGWGYTF.

There are many counts of this clone. DNA of the CDR3: TGTGCCAGCAGCCCAAGCAGAAATGAAAAACTGTTTTTT. It codes for CASSPSRNEKLFF. The chain recombines TRBV5-4 with TRBJ1-4; D call uncertain. Trimming shortened V by 4 bases and J by 5 bases, and 9 bases separated the two germline ends. The CDR3 totals 13 residues. Germline assignment: CDR1 SGHNT and CDR2 YYREEE (reference sequence).

The table lists this clone with a few counts. The chain uses TRBV2 and TRBJ1-1; D is undetermined. This CDR3 has 11 residues. Per the germline V gene, CDR1 is SNHLY and CDR2 is FYNNEI. The V end was cut by 5 bases, the J end by 4 bases, with 5 bases between. CDR3 nucleotide sequence: TGTGCCAGCAGTATTTCCACTGAAGCTTTCTTT. Translation gives CASSISTEAFF.

This chain joins TRBV6-1 and TRBJ1-1; D might be TRBD1 (5 bases). The CDR3 is 13 amino acids. Trimming removed 4 bases from V and 7 bases from J, with 13 bases in between. Germline V gene lookup returns CDR1 MNHNS and CDR2 SASEGT. In nucleotides, the CDR3 is TGTGCCAGCAGTGTGGGCAGGGCGGGTGAAGCTTTCTTT. It yields the protein CASSVGRAGEAFF.